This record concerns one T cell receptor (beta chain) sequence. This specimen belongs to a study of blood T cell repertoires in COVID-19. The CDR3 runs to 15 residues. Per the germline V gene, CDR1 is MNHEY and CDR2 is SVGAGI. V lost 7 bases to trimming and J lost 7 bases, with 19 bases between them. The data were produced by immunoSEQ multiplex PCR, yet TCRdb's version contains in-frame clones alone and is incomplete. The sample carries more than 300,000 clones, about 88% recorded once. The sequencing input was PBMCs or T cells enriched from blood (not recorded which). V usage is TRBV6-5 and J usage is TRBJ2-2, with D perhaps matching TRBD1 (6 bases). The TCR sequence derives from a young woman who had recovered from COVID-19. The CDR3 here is CASTAGTNSFGELFF. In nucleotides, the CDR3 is TGTGCCAGCACCGCCGGGACAAACTCGTTCGGGGAGCTGTTTTTT.